In its sample, the clone carrying this T cell receptor beta chain was seen many times. Its antigen is undetermined. cDNA was made by 5'RACE with 10-nucleotide random UMIs. One entry per CDR3 protein results from TCRdb running MiXCR on the 5' RACE reads. The table lists 65,000 to 85,000 distinct CDR3 sequences, more than 3% of them singletons, with 4% to 6.5% in the top ten. The source of the sample is a study of neurological immune-mediated disorders. Study results and limitations: In HTLV-1-associated myelopathy, TCR clonal expansion was greatest, whereas multiple sclerosis had the least, falling below healthy controls. Association of the multiple sclerosis repertoire cluster with clinical or MRI features was not observed for any feature.

There are 16 residues in the CDR3. The V gene's germline CDR1 is MGHDK and CDR2 SYGVNS. After removal of 8 bases from V and 1 base from J, the junction contained 8 bases not matched to a gene. The TCR comes from a woman aged 45-59 years with multiple sclerosis. The chain links TRBV25-1 to TRBJ2-6; 7 bases map to TRBD2. Material: PBMCs. CDR3 loop: CASSKFGGSGANVLTF. In nucleotides, the CDR3 is TGTGCCAGCTCAAAGTTCGGGGGGTCTGGGGCCAACGTCCTGACTTTC.